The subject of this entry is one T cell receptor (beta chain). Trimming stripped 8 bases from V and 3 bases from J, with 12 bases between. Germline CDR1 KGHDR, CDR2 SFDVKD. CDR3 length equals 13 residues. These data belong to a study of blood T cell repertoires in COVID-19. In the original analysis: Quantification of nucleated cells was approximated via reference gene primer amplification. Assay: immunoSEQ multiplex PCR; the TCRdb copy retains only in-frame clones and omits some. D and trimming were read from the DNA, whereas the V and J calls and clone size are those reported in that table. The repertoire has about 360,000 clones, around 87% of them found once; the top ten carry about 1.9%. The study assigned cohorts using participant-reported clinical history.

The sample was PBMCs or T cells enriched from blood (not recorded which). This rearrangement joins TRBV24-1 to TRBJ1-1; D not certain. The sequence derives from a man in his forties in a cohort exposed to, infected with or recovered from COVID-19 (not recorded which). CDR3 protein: CATNVERDTEAFF. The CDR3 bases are TGTGCCACCAATGTTGAGAGGGACACTGAAGCTTTCTTT.